This T cell receptor (beta chain) originates from a study of OX40 agonist ivuxolimab in advanced cancers. Study details: The group had a mean age of 60 years, ranged from about 23 to 85, and was around 86% male.

Assay: immunoSEQ multiplex PCR; the TCRdb copy retains only in-frame clones and omits some. The sample includes 90,000 to 100,000 clones, about 83% of them seen just once. The germline V and J ends were trimmed by 0 bases and 5 bases, with 12 bases remaining between them. Germline V CDR1 and CDR2: SGDLS, YYNGEE. The CDR3 extends over 15 amino acids. This specimen was CD4+ or CD8+ T cells sorted from blood, taken in a trial of the OX40 agonist ivuxolimab. The chain joins TRBV9 to TRBJ1-3; D remains unclear. This TCR was recovered from an adult with an advanced solid tumor such as melanoma, head and neck, liver or kidney cancer. CDR3 loop: CASSVEDGQRNTIYF. The CDR3 region has the DNA TGTGCCAGCAGCGTAGAAGACGGCCAGCGAAACACCATATATTTT.